A single sample gave rise to the 22 T cell receptor beta chains below, sequenced in a study of blood T cell repertoires in COVID-19. Clones were read by immunoSEQ multiplex PCR, and TCRdb kept only the in-frame ones, dropping some. In the table there are approximately 250,000 clones, 65% to 90% of which are singletons. Material: peripheral blood. These receptors were taken from a man over 45 with COVID-19, enrolled during active disease.

J is TRBJ2-2 and V is TRBV7-9, with 8 nucleotides matching TRBD1. Trimming removed 3 bases from V and 4 bases from J; junction bases left unmatched: 4. Germline V CDR1 and CDR2: SEHNR, FQNEAQ (reference sequence). This CDR3 is built from 15 residues. CDR3 in amino acids: CASSFQGASTGELFF. The CDR3 bases are TGTGCCAGCAGCTTCCAGGGGGCAAGCACCGGGGAGCTGTTTTTT.

The rearrangement links TRBV20-1 to TRBJ2-7, with TRBD1 matching over 7 bases. CDR1 is DFQATT and CDR2 is SNEGSKA in the germline V gene (reference sequence). With V trimmed by 6 bases and J by 5 bases, 4 bases remained unmatched. The CDR3 is 11 residues long. CDR3 bases: TGCAGTGCGGACGACAGGGACGAGCAGTACTTC. Its protein product is CSADDRDEQYF.

This chain joins TRBV7-9 and TRBJ2-2; 8 bases agree with TRBD2. V lost 3 bases and J lost 5; bases outside the gene matches: 5. Looked up from germline, CDR1 is SEHNR and CDR2 is FQNEAQ (reference sequence). The CDR3 length is 15 residues. CDR3 nucleotide sequence: TGTGCCAGCAGCTTCGGTAGCGGGGCAACCGGGGAGCTGTTTTTT. This codes for CASSFGSGATGELFF.

V is TRBV6-2 or TRBV6-3 and J is TRBJ2-7; TRBD1 is a possible D gene (6 bases). The CDR3 is 15 amino acids. Germline loops: CDR1 MNHEY, CDR2 SVGEGT. The V and J ends lost 5 bases and 4 bases respectively, with 18 bases between them. Here the CDR3 reads CASSPQPGHWYEQYF. Written as DNA, the CDR3 is TGTGCCAGCAGTCCACAGCCGGGACATTGGTACGAGCAGTACTTC.

The V gene is TRBV27, the J gene TRBJ2-7; 8 nucleotides match TRBD2. The V and J ends lost 11 bases and 9 bases, in that order; junction bases with no gene match: 15. The CDR3 is made up of 13 amino acids. Germline assignment: CDR1 MNHEY and CDR2 SMNVEV (reference sequence). This CDR3 reads CAARRGGGSGQYF. DNA of the CDR3: TGTGCCGCCAGGAGGGGCGGGGGGTCCGGGCAGTACTTC.

The chain combines TRBV11-3 with TRBJ2-1, with D perhaps matching TRBD1 (5 bases). From germline, CDR1 is SGHNT and CDR2 YENEEA. This CDR3 has 15 residues. V was trimmed by 2 bases and J by 8 bases, leaving 16 bases between them. The DNA for the CDR3 is TGTGCCAGCAGCTTAACATGGCAGGGAAGCGATGAGCAGTTCTTC. Translating it yields CASSLTWQGSDEQFF.

J is TRBJ1-2 and V is TRBV6-5, with D perhaps matching TRBD1 (6 bases). CDR3 length: 13 amino acids. The germline CDR1 and CDR2 sequences are MNHEY and SVGAGI. The V gene lost 6 bases and the J gene lost 4 bases, with 12 bases spanning the gap. CDR3 amino acids: CASSNRDGYGYTF. The DNA for the CDR3 is TGTGCCAGCAGCAACAGGGACGGCTATGGCTACACCTTC.

The chain recombines TRBV21-1 with TRBJ1-5. TRBV21-1 is reported as a pseudogene. CDR3 length: 14 residues. The CDR3 bases are TGTGCCAGCAGCAAAGAGGAGTCATCTTGGCCCCAGCATTTT. Translation gives CASSKEESSWPQHF.

In nucleotides, the CDR3 is TGTGCCATCAGCCCTGACGGGGGGGTGGAGACCCAGTACTTC. Its protein is CAISPDGGVETQYF. The chain combines TRBV10-3 with TRBJ2-5, with 8 nucleotides matching TRBD2. The CDR3 is made up of 14 amino acids. CDR1 is ENHRY, CDR2 SYGVKD, per germline. Trimming removed 6 bases from V and 5 bases from J; junction bases left unmatched: 8.

The chain couples TRBV6-6 to TRBJ1-5, with TRBD1 identical over 9 bases. CDR1 is MNHNY and CDR2 is SVGAGI in the germline V gene (reference sequence). The CDR3 spans 16 residues. Trimming at V came to 2 bases and at J to 6 bases, leaving 8 bases not matched to a gene. The CDR3 nucleotides read TGTGCCAGCAGTTACGGGGTGACAGGGGGAAGTCAGCCCCAGCATTTT. Translation gives CASSYGVTGGSQPQHF.

A single count supports this clone. The chain links TRBV27 to TRBJ1-6; 8 nucleotides align to TRBD1. Germline CDR1 MNHEY, CDR2 SMNVEV (reference sequence). CDR3 length: 14 residues. Unmatched junction bases numbered 2, after V lost 3 bases and J lost 7 bases. CDR3 region: CASSLTGVNSPLHF. As DNA, the CDR3 is TGTGCCAGCAGTTTGACAGGGGTAAATTCACCCCTCCACTTT.

The CDR3 region has the DNA TGCAGCGTTGAATATAGTACCTACAATGAGCAGTTCTTC. Amino acids: CSVEYSTYNEQFF. The V call is TRBV29-1, the J call TRBJ2-1; no reliable D call. In germline, CDR1 is SQVTM, CDR2 ANQGSEA. CDR3 length: 13 residues. The germline V and J ends were trimmed by 2 bases and 2 bases, with 7 bases remaining between them.

The CDR3 loop reads CASSADGSRNTIYF. CDR3 DNA sequence: TGCGCCAGCAGCGCCGACGGATCTAGGAACACCATATATTTT. The V and J genes are TRBV5-1 and TRBJ1-3; D uncertain. V lost 4 bases to trimming and J lost 7 bases, with 15 bases between them. CDR1 is SGHRS and CDR2 is YFSETQ in the germline V gene. This CDR3 contains 14 residues. The full variable domain, with the rest looked up from reference TRBV5-1 and TRBJ1-3, is KAGVTQTPRYLIKTRGQQVTLSCSPISGHRSVSWYQQTPGQGLQFLFEYFSETQRNKGNFPGRFSGRQFSNSRSEMNVSTLELGDSALYLCASSADGSRNTIYFGEGSWLTVV.

V gene TRBV5-4 combines with J gene TRBJ2-3; tentatively, D is TRBD2 (5 bases). This CDR3 has 15 amino acids. Germline V gives CDR1 SGHNT, CDR2 YYREEE (reference sequence). Trimming took 1 base from V and 0 from J, leaving 9 bases between them. The CDR3 sequence: CASSLYPGSTDTQYF. CDR3 sequence (DNA): TGTGCCAGCAGCTTGTATCCGGGGAGCACAGATACGCAGTATTTT.

The V gene is TRBV7-9, the J gene TRBJ2-7; weak D call: TRBD1 (6 bases). CDR1 and CDR2 (germline): SEHNR, FQNEAQ (reference sequence). The CDR3 covers 16 residues. V lost 6 bases and J 5 bases, leaving 23 bases between the germline ends. The CDR3 sequence is CASSSSLGALFNEQYF. CDR3 DNA: TGTGCCAGCAGTTCCTCCCTGGGGGCCCTTTTTAACGAGCAGTACTTC.

This chain connects TRBV5-4 to TRBJ1-2, with D perhaps TRBD1 (6 bases). This CDR3 contains 14 residues. Germline loops: CDR1 SGHNT, CDR2 YYREEE (reference sequence). Trimming cost V 2 bases and J 1 base, with 9 bases left between them. The CDR3 DNA reads as TGTGCCAGCAGCTTTAGGACAGATAACTATGGCTACACCTTC. Protein sequence: CASSFRTDNYGYTF. Full variable domain (remainder filled in from reference TRBV5-4 and TRBJ1-2): ETGVTQSPTHLIKTRGQQVTLRCSSQSGHNTVSWYQQALGQGPQFIFQYYREEENGRGNFPPRFSGLQFPNYSSELNVNALELDDSALYLCASSFRTDNYGYTFGSGTRLTVV.

The chain couples TRBV11-3 to TRBJ2-2; tentatively, D is TRBD2 (5 bases). Per germline, CDR1 SGHNT and CDR2 YENEEA. The CDR3 contains 15 residues. Between the trimmed V and J ends, which lost 5 bases and 5 bases, there was a span of 15 bases. The CDR3 DNA follows: TGTGCCAGCAGCCGGACGAGGGATGGTACCGGGGAGCTGTTTTTT. The encoded protein is CASSRTRDGTGELFF.

The chain joins TRBV12-3 or TRBV12-4 to TRBJ2-5; D ambiguous. This CDR3 is 13 amino acids long. Deletions cut 1 base from V and 3 bases from J, with 6 bases between. CDR3 residues: CASSLGVEETQYF. CDR3 sequence (DNA): TGTGCCAGCAGTTTAGGAGTTGAAGAGACCCAGTACTTC.

Only a few counts were recorded for this clone. The rearrangement joins TRBV7-9 to TRBJ1-2, with D possibly being TRBD1 (5 bases). The germline V gene has CDR1 SEHNR and CDR2 FQNEAQ (reference sequence). The germline V and J ends were trimmed by 2 bases and 8 bases, with 18 bases remaining between them. The length of the CDR3 is 15 residues. As DNA, the CDR3 is TGTGCCAGCAGCTTATCGGCTGATCGGGGACTCGGCTACACCTTC. Protein sequence: CASSLSADRGLGYTF.

The J gene is TRBJ1-2, the V gene TRBV3-1 (or the pseudogene TRBV3-2), with a weak D call TRBD1 (5 bases). Trimming took 5 bases from V and 8 from J, leaving 12 bases between them. This CDR3 is built from 12 residues. CDR1 is LGHDT and CDR2 is YNNKEL in the germline V gene (reference sequence). For the CDR3, the DNA is TGTGCCAGCAGCGATTCAGGGTACGGCTACACCTTC. Encoded protein: CASSDSGYGYTF.

A single count supports this clone. This chain links TRBV28 with TRBJ2-7; D perhaps matches TRBD1 (6 bases). The CDR3 loop spans 13 amino acids. V gave up 6 bases and J gave up 4 bases, with 13 bases separating them. Germline loops: CDR1 MDHEN, CDR2 SYDVKM. CDR3 in DNA: TGTGCCAGCAGATTAACAGGGCTATACGAGCAGTACTTC. It is translated as CASRLTGLYEQYF.

The chain is built from TRBV14 and TRBJ2-5; D is unresolved. The CDR3 has 14 residues. The V end lost 2 bases, the J end lost 2 bases, and 9 bases lay between the germline ends. The germline CDR1 and CDR2 sequences are SGHDN and FVKESK. CDR3 amino acids: CASSQPGRQETQYF. The CDR3 DNA reads TGTGCCAGCAGCCAACCAGGCCGACAAGAGACCCAGTACTTC.